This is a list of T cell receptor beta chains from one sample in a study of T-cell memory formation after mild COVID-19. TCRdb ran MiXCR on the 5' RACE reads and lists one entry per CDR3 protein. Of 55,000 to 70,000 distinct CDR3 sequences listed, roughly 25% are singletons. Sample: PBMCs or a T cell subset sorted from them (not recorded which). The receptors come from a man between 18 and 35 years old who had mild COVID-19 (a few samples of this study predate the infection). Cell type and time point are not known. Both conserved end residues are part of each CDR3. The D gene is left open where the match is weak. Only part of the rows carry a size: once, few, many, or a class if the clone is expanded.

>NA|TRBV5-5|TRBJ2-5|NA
CASSLDTGIQETQYF
TGTGCCAGCAGCCTGGACACAGGGATCCAAGAGACCCAGTACTTC
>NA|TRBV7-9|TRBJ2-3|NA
CASSYITDTQYF
TGTGCCAGCAGCTACATCACAGATACGCAGTATTTT
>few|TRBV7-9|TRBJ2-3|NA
CASSFEGRDTQYF
TGTGCCAGCAGCTTCGAGGGTCGAGATACGCAGTATTTT
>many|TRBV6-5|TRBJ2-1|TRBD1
CASSYRTGGDNEQFF
TGTGCCAGCAGTTACCGGACAGGGGGGGACAATGAGCAGTTCTTC
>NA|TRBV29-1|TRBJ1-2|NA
CSVGSGYTF
TGCAGCGTGGGGAGTGGCTACACCTTC
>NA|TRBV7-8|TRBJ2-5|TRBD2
CASSLASSGGPQETQYF
TGTGCCAGCAGCTTAGCGTCCAGCGGGGGCCCCCAAGAGACCCAGTACTTC
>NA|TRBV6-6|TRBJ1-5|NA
CASSFADGNQPQHF
TGTGCCAGCAGTTTCGCGGACGGCAATCAGCCCCAGCATTTT
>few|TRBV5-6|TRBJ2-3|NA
CASSFGLTQYF
TGTGCCAGCAGCTTTGGTCTCACGCAGTATTTT
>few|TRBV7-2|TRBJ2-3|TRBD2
CASSLDLAGGPSTDTQYF
TGTGCCAGCAGCTTAGATCTAGCGGGGGGGCCTAGCACAGATACGCAGTATTTT
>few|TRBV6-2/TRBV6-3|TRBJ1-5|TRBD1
CASSSGGTGMVQPQHF
TGTGCCAGCAGTTCTGGTGGGACAGGGATGGTTCAGCCCCAGCATTTT
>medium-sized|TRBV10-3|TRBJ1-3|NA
CAIMRDTTGNTIYF
TGTGCCATCATGAGGGATACGACTGGAAACACCATATATTTT
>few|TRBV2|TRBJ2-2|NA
CASLDLNTGELFF
TGTGCCAGCTTAGATCTAAACACCGGGGAGCTGTTTTTT
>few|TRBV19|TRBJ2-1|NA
CASRRRQPSYNEQFF
TGTGCCAGCCGGAGGAGACAGCCCTCCTACAATGAGCAGTTCTTC
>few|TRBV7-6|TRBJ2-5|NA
CASSSDSPGAQYF
TGTGCCAGCAGCTCGGACAGCCCAGGGGCCCAGTACTTC
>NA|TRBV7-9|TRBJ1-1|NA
CASSPPQGTEAFF
TGTGCCAGCAGTCCCCCGCAGGGAACTGAAGCTTTCTTT
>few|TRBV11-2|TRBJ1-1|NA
CASSSPGEGAEAFF
TGTGCCAGCAGCTCCCCGGGGGAGGGGGCTGAAGCTTTCTTT
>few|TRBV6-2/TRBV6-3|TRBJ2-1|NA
CASSSDRPKYNEQFF
TGTGCCAGCAGTTCTGACAGGCCCAAGTACAATGAGCAGTTCTTC
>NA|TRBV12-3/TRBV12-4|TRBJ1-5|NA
CASSAEGIDNQPQHF
TGTGCCAGCAGTGCGGAGGGGATCGACAATCAGCCCCAGCATTTT
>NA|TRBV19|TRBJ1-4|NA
CASSIAGKEKLFF
TGTGCCAGTAGTATTGCCGGGAAAGAAAAACTGTTTTTT
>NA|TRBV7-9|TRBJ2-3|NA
CASSERGTTTDTQYF
TGTGCCAGCAGCGAACGGGGGACCACCACAGATACGCAGTATTTT
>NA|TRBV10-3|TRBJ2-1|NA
CAIRPTRPPGDDNEQFF
TGTGCCATCAGACCCACCCGACCCCCCGGGGATGACAATGAGCAGTTCTTC
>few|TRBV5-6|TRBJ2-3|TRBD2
CASSSTGGDRGTDTQYF
TGTGCCAGCAGCTCCACCGGGGGGGACCGAGGCACAGATACGCAGTATTTT
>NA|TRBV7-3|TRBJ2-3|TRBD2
CASGLAGTDTQYF
TGTGCCAGCGGACTAGCGGGGACAGATACGCAGTATTTT
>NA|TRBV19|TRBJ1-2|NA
CASKADGYTF
TGTGCCAGTAAGGCGGATGGCTACACCTTC
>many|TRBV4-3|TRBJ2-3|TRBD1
CASSQEGDREGPDTQYF
TGCGCCAGCAGCCAAGAAGGGGACAGGGAGGGCCCAGATACGCAGTATTTT
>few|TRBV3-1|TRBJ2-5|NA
CASSQGSLQETQYF
TGTGCCAGCAGCCAAGGTTCTCTCCAAGAGACCCAGTACTTC
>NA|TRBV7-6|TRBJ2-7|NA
CASSSGVRGSSYEQYF
TGTGCCAGCAGCTCGGGTGTCAGGGGCTCCTCCTACGAGCAGTACTTC
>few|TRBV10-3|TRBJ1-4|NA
CAISESQTTNEKLFF
TGTGCCATCAGTGAGTCCCAGACAACTAATGAAAAACTGTTTTTT
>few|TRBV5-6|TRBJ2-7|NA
CASSLLTGHTYEQYF
TGTGCCAGCAGCTTGCTGACAGGTCACACCTACGAGCAGTACTTC
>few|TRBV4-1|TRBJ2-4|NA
CASSPFSTGKNIQYF
TGCGCCAGCAGCCCGTTTTCGACAGGCAAAAACATTCAGTACTTC
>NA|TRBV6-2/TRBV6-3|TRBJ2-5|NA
CASSYSAGPQETQYF
TGTGCCAGCAGTTACTCGGCGGGACCACAAGAGACCCAGTACTTC
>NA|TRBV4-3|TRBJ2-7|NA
CASSQEQGTVEQYF
TGCGCCAGCAGCCAAGAGCAGGGTACAGTCGAGCAGTACTTC
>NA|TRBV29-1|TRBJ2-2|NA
CSVRDGNTGELFF
TGCAGCGTCCGAGACGGAAACACCGGGGAGCTGTTTTTT
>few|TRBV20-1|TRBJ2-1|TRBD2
CSARDQWTSTNNEQFF
TGCAGTGCTAGAGATCAGTGGACTAGCACTAACAATGAGCAGTTCTTC
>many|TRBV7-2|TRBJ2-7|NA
CASSFHLQEYEQYF
TGTGCCAGCAGCTTCCATTTACAGGAGTACGAGCAGTACTTC
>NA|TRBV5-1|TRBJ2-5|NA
CASSSWTAKETQYF
TGCGCCAGCAGCTCTTGGACAGCAAAAGAGACCCAGTACTTC
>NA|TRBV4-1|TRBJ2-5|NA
CASSDGRGVETQYF
TGCGCCAGCAGCGACGGCAGGGGAGTGGAGACCCAGTACTTC
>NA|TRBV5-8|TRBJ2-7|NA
CASSLTIGRRYEQYF
TGTGCCAGCAGCTTAACCATAGGGCGAAGGTACGAGCAGTACTTC
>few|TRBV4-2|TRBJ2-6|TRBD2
CASSQRGGSGANVLTF
TGTGCCAGCAGCCAGCGGGGGGGCTCTGGGGCCAACGTCCTGACTTTC
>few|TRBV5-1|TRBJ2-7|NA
CASSLIPNEQYF
TGCGCCAGCAGCCTAATCCCGAACGAGCAGTACTTC
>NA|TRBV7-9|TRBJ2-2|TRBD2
CASGDVSGGDTGELFF
TGTGCCAGCGGGGACGTCTCGGGAGGGGACACCGGGGAGCTGTTTTTT
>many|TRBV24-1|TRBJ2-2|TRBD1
CATGTGDTGELFF
TGTGCCACCGGGACAGGGGACACCGGGGAGCTGTTTTTT
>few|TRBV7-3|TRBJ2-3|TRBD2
CASSPGTSFSDTQYF
TGTGCCAGCAGCCCCGGGACTAGCTTTTCAGATACGCAGTATTTT
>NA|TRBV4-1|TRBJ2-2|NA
CASSQKVLGGSGELFF
TGCGCCAGCAGCCAAAAAGTACTGGGGGGATCCGGGGAGCTGTTTTTT
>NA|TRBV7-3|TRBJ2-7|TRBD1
CASSLTGTGGNYEQYF
TGTGCCAGCAGCTTAACCGGTACAGGGGGAAACTACGAGCAGTACTTC
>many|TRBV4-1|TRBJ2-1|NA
CASSQEWRSSYNEQFF
TGCGCCAGCAGCCAAGAGTGGAGGAGCTCCTACAATGAGCAGTTCTTC
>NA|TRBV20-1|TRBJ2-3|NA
CSARDIGSQSTDTQYF
TGCAGTGCTAGAGATATAGGGTCCCAATCGACAGATACGCAGTATTTT
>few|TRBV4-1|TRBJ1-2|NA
CASSQDPYGYTF
TGCGCCAGCAGCCAAGATCCCTATGGCTACACCTTC